The 11 T cell receptor beta chains reported below all come from one sample, sequenced in a study of human T cells and chemical hapten exposure. Regarding time point: healthy volunteer bleed at 2 weeks. Unfractionated whole blood served as the source for total RNA extraction. TCRdb reprocessed the RACE reads via MiXCR and lists one record per CDR3 protein. Among approximately 97,000 distinct CDR3 sequences listed, over 8% were seen once. Sequencing input: whole blood. The source of these receptors is a female donor in good health. Some clones in this sample may be carry-over from other donors' samples.

This clonotype has ten or more counts. This chain uses TRBV25-1 with TRBJ2-7; 7 bases line up with TRBD1. Germline CDR1 is MGHDK and CDR2 is SYGVNS. V shed 8 bases and J 0 bases; nucleotides not matched to a gene: 4. The CDR3 length is 13 residues. The CDR3 loop reads CASSTGSSYEQYF. CDR3 nucleotides: TGTGCCAGCTCGACAGGGAGCTCCTACGAGCAGTACTTC.

This clonotype has just a few counts. The rearrangement uses TRBV3-1 and TRBJ2-2; unclear D gene. The length of the CDR3 is 16 residues. Germline V gene data show CDR1 as LGHDT and CDR2 as YNNKEL (reference sequence). With 1 base removed from V and 1 base from J, the gap between germline ends came to 10 bases. Here the CDR3 DNA reads TGTGCCAGCAGCCAAGGGGGTCCGATGAACACCGGGGAGCTGTTTTTT. Residues: CASSQGGPMNTGELFF.

V is TRBV6-5 and J is TRBJ2-7; D is unclear. Trimming took off 0 bases at V and 5 bases at J, with 8 bases between the two ends. The CDR3 runs 13 residues. Germline V gene data show CDR1 as MNHEY and CDR2 as SVGAGI. The CDR3 region is CASSYSPANEQYF. In DNA form, the CDR3 reads TGTGCCAGCAGTTACTCCCCTGCCAACGAGCAGTACTTC.

This sequence joins TRBV9 and TRBJ2-1; D gene unclear. The CDR3 spans 12 residues. CDR1 SGDLS and CDR2 YYNGEE come from the germline V gene. V was shortened by 0 bases and J by 8 bases, with 6 bases between the two germline ends. CDR3 nucleotides: TGTGCCAGCAGCGTAGATAAGGATGAGCAGTTCTTC. Protein product: CASSVDKDEQFF.

This clonotype was picked up many times. The V gene is TRBV4-1, the J gene TRBJ1-3; D call uncertain. The germline V gene encodes CDR1 MGHRA and CDR2 YSYEKL. The CDR3 contains 14 residues. V dropped 5 bases and J dropped 0 bases, with 8 bases sitting between them. In nucleotides, the CDR3 is TGCGCCAGCAGCAGCCCCACCTCTGGAAACACCATATATTTT. Protein: CASSSPTSGNTIYF.

This clonotype has at least ten counts. The chain has TRBV7-2 and TRBJ2-7; 10 bases agree with TRBD1. From germline, CDR1 is SGHTA and CDR2 FQGNSA. The CDR3 has 14 amino acids. Germline trimming cut 5 bases from V and 5 bases from J; bases unmatched to any gene: 6. CDR3 coding DNA: TGTGCCAGCAGCCCGGACAGGGGGAGGAACGAGCAGTACTTC. It specifies CASSPDRGRNEQYF.

In this sample, this clonotype turned up a few times. The genes are TRBV20-1 and TRBJ2-2; 8 bases fit TRBD2. The junction had 5 bases not matched to a gene; V was cut back by 0 bases and J by 5 bases. The CDR3 loop spans 15 amino acids. Germline CDR1 is DFQATT and CDR2 is SNEGSKA (reference sequence). The CDR3 nucleotides read TGCAGTGCTAGAGATACACGGGAGGGGACCGGGGAGCTGTTTTTT. It translates to CSARDTREGTGELFF.

This clonotype was seen at least ten times. The chain employs TRBV20-1 and TRBJ2-1; D is possibly TRBD1 (5 bases). Trimming cost V 5 bases and J 6 bases, with 8 bases left between them. The CDR3 covers 11 residues. The germline gives CDR1 DFQATT, CDR2 SNEGSKA (reference sequence). The CDR3 DNA reads as TGCAGTGCTTACCAGGGCAATGAGCAGTTCTTC. It codes for CSAYQGNEQFF.

The rearrangement uses TRBV10-3 and TRBJ2-1; 7 positions agree with TRBD1. This CDR3 comprises 13 residues. The V and J ends lost 6 bases and 4 bases, in that order; junction bases with no gene match: 3. Germline assignment: CDR1 ENHRY and CDR2 SYGVKD. CDR3 sequence (DNA): TGTGCCATCAGCGGGACAGATTACAATGAGCAGTTCTTC. This gives the protein CAISGTDYNEQFF.

The J gene is TRBJ1-1, the V gene TRBV5-1, with 8 bases aligning to TRBD1. Losses at the gene ends were 4 bases for V and 0 bases for J; bases not matched to a gene: 2. Germline loops: CDR1 SGHRS, CDR2 YFSETQ. This CDR3 has 14 amino acids. The CDR3 DNA is TGCGCCAGCAGCATGGACAGGGTGAACACTGAAGCTTTCTTT. Its protein product is CASSMDRVNTEAFF.

This clonotype was observed at least ten times. The J gene is TRBJ2-5, the V gene TRBV7-2; D gene unclear. The CDR3 contains 12 residues. Germline V CDR1 and CDR2: SGHTA, FQGNSA. Deletions cut 1 base from V and 5 bases from J, with 5 bases between. The chain's CDR3 is CASSLGSETQYF. In DNA form, the CDR3 reads TGTGCCAGCAGCTTAGGTAGTGAGACCCAGTACTTC.